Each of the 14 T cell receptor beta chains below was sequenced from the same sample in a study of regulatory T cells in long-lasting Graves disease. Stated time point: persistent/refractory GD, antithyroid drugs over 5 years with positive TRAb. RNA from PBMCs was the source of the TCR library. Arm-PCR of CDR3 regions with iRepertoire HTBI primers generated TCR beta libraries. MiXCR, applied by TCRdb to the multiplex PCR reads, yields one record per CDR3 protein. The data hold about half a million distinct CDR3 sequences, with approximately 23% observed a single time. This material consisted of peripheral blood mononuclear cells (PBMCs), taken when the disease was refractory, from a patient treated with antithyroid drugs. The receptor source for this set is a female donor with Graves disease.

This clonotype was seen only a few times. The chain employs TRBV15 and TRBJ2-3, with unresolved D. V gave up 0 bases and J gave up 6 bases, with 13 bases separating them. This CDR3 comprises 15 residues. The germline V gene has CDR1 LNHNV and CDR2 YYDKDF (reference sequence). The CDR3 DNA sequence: TGTGCCACCAGCAGAGATGGGAACCCCCTGGATACGCAGTATTTT. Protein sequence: CATSRDGNPLDTQYF.

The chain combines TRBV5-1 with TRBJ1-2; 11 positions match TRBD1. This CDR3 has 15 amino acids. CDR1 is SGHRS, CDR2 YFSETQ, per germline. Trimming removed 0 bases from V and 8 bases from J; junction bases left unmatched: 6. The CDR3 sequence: CASSLAGQGAEGYTF. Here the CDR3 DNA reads TGCGCCAGCAGCTTGGCCGGACAGGGGGCAGAGGGCTACACCTTC. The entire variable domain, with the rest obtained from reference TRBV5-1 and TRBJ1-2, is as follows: KAGVTQTPRYLIKTRGQQVTLSCSPISGHRSVSWYQQTPGQGLQFLFEYFSETQRNKGNFPGRFSGRQFSNSRSEMNVSTLELGDSALYLCASSLAGQGAEGYTFGSGTRLTVV.

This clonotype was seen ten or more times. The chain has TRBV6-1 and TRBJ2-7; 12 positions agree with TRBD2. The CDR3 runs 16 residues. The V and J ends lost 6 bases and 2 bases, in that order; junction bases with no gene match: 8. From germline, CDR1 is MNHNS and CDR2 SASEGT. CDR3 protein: CASRPAGLAGTYEQYF. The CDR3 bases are TGTGCCAGCAGGCCCGCAGGACTAGCGGGAACCTACGAGCAGTACTTC.

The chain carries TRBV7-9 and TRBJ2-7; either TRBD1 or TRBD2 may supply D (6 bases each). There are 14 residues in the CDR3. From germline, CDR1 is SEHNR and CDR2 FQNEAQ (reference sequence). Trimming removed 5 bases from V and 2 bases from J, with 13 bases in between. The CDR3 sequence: CASSMGGQTYEQYF. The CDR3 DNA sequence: TGTGCCAGCAGCATGGGGGGCCAAACCTACGAGCAGTACTTC.

In nucleotides, the CDR3 is TGTGCCAGCAGTTATCACAGCTCTAATGAAAAACTGTTTTTT. Protein: CASSYHSSNEKLFF. The chain has TRBV28 and TRBJ1-4; D uncertain. From germline, CDR1 is MDHEN and CDR2 SYDVKM. The CDR3 is 14 residues long. V was trimmed by 4 bases and J by 3 bases, leaving 9 bases between them.

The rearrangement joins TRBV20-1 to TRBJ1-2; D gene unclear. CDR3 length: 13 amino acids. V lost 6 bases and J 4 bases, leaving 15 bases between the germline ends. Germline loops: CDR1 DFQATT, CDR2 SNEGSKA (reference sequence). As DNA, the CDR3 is TGCAGTGCCCCTGCCCCGGGCGGCTATGGCTACACCTTC. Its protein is CSAPAPGGYGYTF.

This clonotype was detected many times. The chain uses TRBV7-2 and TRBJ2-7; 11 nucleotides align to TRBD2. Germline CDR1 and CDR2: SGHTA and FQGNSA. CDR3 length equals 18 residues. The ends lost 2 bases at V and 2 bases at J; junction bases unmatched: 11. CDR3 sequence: CASSLKQQISGRAYEQYF. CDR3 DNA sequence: TGTGCCAGCAGCTTAAAACAGCAAATTAGCGGGAGGGCCTACGAGCAGTACTTC.

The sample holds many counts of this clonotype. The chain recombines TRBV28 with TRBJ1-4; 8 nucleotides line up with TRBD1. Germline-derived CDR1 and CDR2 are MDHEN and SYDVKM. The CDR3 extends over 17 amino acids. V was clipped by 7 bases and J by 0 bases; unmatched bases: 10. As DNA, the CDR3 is TGTGCCAGCAACACCCAGGGGGCGTACGCAACTAATGAAAAACTGTTTTTT. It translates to CASNTQGAYATNEKLFF.

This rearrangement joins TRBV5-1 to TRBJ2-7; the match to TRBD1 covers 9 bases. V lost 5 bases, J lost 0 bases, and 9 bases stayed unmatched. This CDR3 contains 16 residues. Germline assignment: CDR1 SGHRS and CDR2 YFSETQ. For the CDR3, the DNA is TGCGCCAGCAGTGGACAGGGGCGAGGTCCCTCCTACGAGCAGTACTTC. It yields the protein CASSGQGRGPSYEQYF.

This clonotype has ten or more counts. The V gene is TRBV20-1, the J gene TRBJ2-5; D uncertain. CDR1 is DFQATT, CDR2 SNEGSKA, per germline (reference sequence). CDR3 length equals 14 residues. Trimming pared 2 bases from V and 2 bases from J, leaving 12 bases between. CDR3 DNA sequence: TGCAGTGCTAGAAGGGCTAGTGAACAAGAGACCCAGTACTTC. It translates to CSARRASEQETQYF.

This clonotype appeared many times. CDR3 DNA: TGTGCCAGCAGCTTAGACTCGCGGACTAGCGGGGATCAGAACATTCAGTACTTC. Its translation is CASSLDSRTSGDQNIQYF. The chain is built from TRBV7-2 and TRBJ2-4; 12 bases line up with TRBD2. Germline CDR1 is SGHTA and CDR2 is FQGNSA. Unmatched junction bases numbered 11, after V lost 1 base and J lost 7 bases. CDR3 size: 18 residues.

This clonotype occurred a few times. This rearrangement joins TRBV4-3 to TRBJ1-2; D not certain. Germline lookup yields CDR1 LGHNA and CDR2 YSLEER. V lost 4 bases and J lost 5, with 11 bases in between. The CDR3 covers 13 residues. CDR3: CASSPQGLYGYTF. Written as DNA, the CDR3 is TGCGCCAGCAGCCCCCAAGGACTTTATGGCTACACCTTC.

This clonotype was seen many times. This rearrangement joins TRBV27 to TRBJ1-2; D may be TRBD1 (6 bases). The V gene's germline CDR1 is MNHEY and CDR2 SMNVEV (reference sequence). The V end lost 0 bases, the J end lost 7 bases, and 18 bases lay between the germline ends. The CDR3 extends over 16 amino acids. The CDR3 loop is CASSLSAGAGLGGYTF. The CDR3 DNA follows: TGTGCCAGCAGTTTATCTGCGGGGGCAGGCCTGGGTGGCTACACCTTC.

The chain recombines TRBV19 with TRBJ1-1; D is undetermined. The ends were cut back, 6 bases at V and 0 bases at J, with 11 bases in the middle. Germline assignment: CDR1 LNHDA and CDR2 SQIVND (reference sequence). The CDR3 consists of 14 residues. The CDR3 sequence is CASSNNLLNTEAFF. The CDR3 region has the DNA TGTGCCAGTAGCAATAATCTACTGAACACTGAAGCTTTCTTT.